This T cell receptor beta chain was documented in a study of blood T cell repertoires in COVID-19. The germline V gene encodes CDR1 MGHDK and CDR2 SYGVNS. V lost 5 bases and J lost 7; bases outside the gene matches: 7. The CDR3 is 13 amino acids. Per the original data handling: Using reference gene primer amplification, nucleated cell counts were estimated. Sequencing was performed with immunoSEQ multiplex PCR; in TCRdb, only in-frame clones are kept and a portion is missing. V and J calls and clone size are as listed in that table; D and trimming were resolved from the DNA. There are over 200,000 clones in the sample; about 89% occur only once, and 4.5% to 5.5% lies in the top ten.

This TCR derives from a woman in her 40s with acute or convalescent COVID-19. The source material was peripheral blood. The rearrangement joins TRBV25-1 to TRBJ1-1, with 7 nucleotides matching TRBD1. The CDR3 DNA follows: TGTGCCAGCAGTTACAGGGGAATCGTTGAAGCTTTCTTT. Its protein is CASSYRGIVEAFF.